A selection of T cell receptor beta chains follows, all from one sample in a study of blood T cell repertoires in COVID-19. Assay used: immunoSEQ multiplex PCR; TCRdb lists only in-frame clones, some missing. Here the sample spans 100,000 or so clones, more than 75% being singletons. Specimen: peripheral blood. The source is a woman in her twenties or thirties with acute or convalescent COVID-19. The CDR3 runs from the conserved cysteine through the conserved F or W.

j_gene	v_gene	CDR3aa
TRBJ2-7	TRBV27	CASSLSTTGGYEQYF
TRBJ2-2	TRBV7-3	CASSFRSGLVTGELFF
TRBJ2-7	TRBV7-7	CASSLEGQGSFYEQYF
TRBJ1-5	TRBV28	CASRIDPGKHNQPQHF
TRBJ1-5	TRBV12-3/TRBV12-4	CAKRQGGQPQHF
TRBJ1-5	TRBV5-1	CASSLQGALNQPQHF
TRBJ2-1	TRBV9	CASSPDRISYNEQFF
TRBJ2-6	TRBV19	CASRRQPWGANVLTF
TRBJ1-5	TRBV27	CASRGQNNQPQHF
TRBJ2-3	TRBV9	CASSATRAGAGTQYF
TRBJ1-2	TRBV11-2	CASSLGGSNYGYTF
TRBJ2-7	TRBV10-2	CASSERSGGPYEQYF
TRBJ1-4	TRBV5-1	CASRQTGGEQEKLFF
TRBJ2-7	TRBV6-5	CATNRDRVNEQYF
TRBJ1-1	TRBV6-5	CASSAGKKAFF
TRBJ1-2	TRBV28	CASSAGEGYTF
TRBJ1-5	TRBV6-5	CASSRTDNQPQHF
TRBJ2-1	TRBV6-6	CASSYSLRYEQFF
TRBJ2-7	TRBV7-2	CASSSQSGVSYEQYF
TRBJ1-1	TRBV5-6	CASTPWTVNTEAFF
TRBJ1-3	TRBV6-5	CASSYSRSGNTIYF
TRBJ2-2	TRBV28	CASSPRTGTGELFF